Listed here are 8 T cell receptor beta chains from one sample, sequenced in a study of CD8+CD57+ T cells in acquired aplastic anemia (dated by TCRdb to the late 2010s). Sequencing relied on an Illumina HiSeq 2000. Genomic DNA was used as template for profiling of TCR beta VDJ combinations and CDR3 sequences. The raw public reads went through TCRdb reprocessing: fastp at Q25, MiXCR clone calling, in-frame beta chains kept. All rows with the same CDR3 protein become a single entry with the most common DNA and genes. Here the sample has around 64,000 distinct CDR3 sequences; 45% to 70% occur a single time. The top ten constitute over 2% of the sample. The sequencing input was sorted CD4+, CD8+, or CD8+CD57+ T cells (not recorded which) from PBMCs. These receptors were collected from a human donor in good health, serving as a control.

This clonotype was found many times. The chain carries TRBV4-1 and TRBJ1-2; D is possibly TRBD1 (5 bases). V gave up 2 bases and J gave up 5 bases, with 15 bases separating them. In germline, CDR1 is MGHRA, CDR2 YSYEKL. The CDR3 totals 15 residues. In DNA, the CDR3 is TGCGCCAGCAGCCAAAATTTCGACAGCGTGTATGGCTACACCTTC. It translates to CASSQNFDSVYGYTF.

This clonotype was seen repeatedly, ten times or more. The chain recombines TRBV4-1 with TRBJ1-2; 10 bases fit TRBD1. Germline V lookup: CDR1 MGHRA, CDR2 YSYEKL. CDR3 size: 15 residues. V was clipped by 5 bases and J by 2 bases; unmatched bases: 5. In DNA, the CDR3 is TGCGCCAGCAGCGTTCGGACAGGGGGAAACTATGGCTACACCTTC. This translates into CASSVRTGGNYGYTF.

In DNA, the CDR3 is TGTGCCAGCAGTCCGACAGGGAACGACGAGCAGTACTTC. As protein: CASSPTGNDEQYF. The chain employs TRBV12-3 or TRBV12-4 and TRBJ2-7; 7 positions match TRBD1. With 5 bases clipped from V and 5 bases from J, the junction kept 6 bases outside the gene matches. The CDR3 is 13 residues long.

With respect to this clonotype: At one end, the junction sequence differs from germline, possibly due to a read error. The V call is TRBV5-1, the J call TRBJ2-5; 7 positions match TRBD1. CDR3 length: 13 amino acids. The germline V gene encodes CDR1 SGHRS and CDR2 YFSETQ. CDR3 sequence: CASSLGQLETQYF. CDR3 sequence (DNA): TGCGCTAGCAGCTTGGGACAGCTGGAGACCCAGTACTTC.

This clonotype was counted once. The V gene is TRBV29-1, the J gene TRBJ2-1; D uncertain. The CDR3 sequence is 11 residues long. The V gene's germline CDR1 is SQVTM and CDR2 ANQGSEA. The ends were cut back, 7 bases at V and 7 bases at J, with 11 bases in the middle. The CDR3 protein is CSGVYGNEQFF. CDR3 bases: TGCAGCGGTGTCTACGGAAATGAGCAGTTCTTC.

Ten or more counts support this clonotype. The chain is built from TRBV30 and TRBJ2-1, with D possibly being TRBD2 (5 bases). Germline CDR1 reads GTSNPN; CDR2 reads SVGIG (reference sequence). Trimming removed 8 bases from V and 2 bases from J, with 13 bases in between. CDR3 size: 13 residues. The CDR3 DNA reads TGTGCCGGAACCATAGCGACCTACAATGAGCAGTTCTTC. Its translation: CAGTIATYNEQFF. The entire variable domain, with the rest obtained from reference TRBV30 and TRBJ2-1, is as follows: SQTIHQWPATLVQPVGSPLSLECTVEGTSNPNLYWYRQAAGRGLQLLFYSVGIGQISSEVPQNLSASRPQDRQFILSSKKLLLSDSGFYLCAGTIATYNEQFFGPGTRLTVL.

This clonotype was observed once. The V call is TRBV25-1, the J call TRBJ1-2; 8 bases match TRBD1. This CDR3 comprises 15 residues. The germline CDR1 and CDR2 sequences are MGHDK and SYGVNS. Trimming took 0 bases from V and 3 from J; bases not matched to a gene: 3. The CDR3 here is CASSEYPGQDYGYTF. The DNA for the CDR3 is TGTGCCAGCAGTGAATATCCGGGACAGGACTATGGCTACACCTTC.

This clonotype appeared a few times. The rearrangement uses TRBV2 and TRBJ1-2; no definite D call. The V end lost 4 bases, the J end lost 7 bases, and 13 bases lay between the germline ends. CDR1 is SNHLY and CDR2 is FYNNEI in the germline V gene. CDR3 length: 13 residues. The CDR3 coding sequence is TGTGCCAGCAGTGGGACCCCCGCAAGTGGCTACACCTTC. Its translation is CASSGTPASGYTF.